One and the same sample provided the 13 T cell receptor beta chains below, sequenced in a study of blood T cell repertoires in COVID-19. The assay was immunoSEQ multiplex PCR, and TCRdb's table has in-frame clones only and misses some. Altogether 250,000 to 300,000 clones are present, 70% to 90% being singletons, with the ten largest covering approximately 4%. Material for sequencing was peripheral blood. All receptors derive from a man younger than 30 with active or convalescent COVID-19.

This chain connects TRBV29-1 to TRBJ1-6, with unresolved D. Germline CDR1 reads SQVTM; CDR2 reads ANQGSEA. V shed 6 bases and J shed 7 bases, with 16 bases lying between them. The CDR3 has 14 amino acids. The CDR3 bases are TGCAGCGTCTCCGTAGGATTCGGGAATTCACCCCTCCACTTT. Its protein product is CSVSVGFGNSPLHF.

The V call is TRBV5-1, the J call TRBJ1-1; 7 bases are shared with TRBD1. V shed 2 bases, J shed 0 bases, and the junction held 7 bases outside the gene matches. Looked up from germline, CDR1 is SGHRS and CDR2 is YFSETQ. The CDR3 contains 16 residues. The CDR3 loop reads CASSLGQDLMNTEAFF. The CDR3 DNA reads TGCGCCAGCAGCTTAGGACAGGATCTTATGAACACTGAAGCTTTCTTT. The full variable domain, rest sourced from reference TRBV5-1 and TRBJ1-1, is KAGVTQTPRYLIKTRGQQVTLSCSPISGHRSVSWYQQTPGQGLQFLFEYFSETQRNKGNFPGRFSGRQFSNSRSEMNVSTLELGDSALYLCASSLGQDLMNTEAFFGQGTRLTVV.

The V gene is TRBV25-1, the J gene TRBJ1-2; D gene unclear. CDR1 is MGHDK, CDR2 SYGVNS, per germline. Trimming removed 6 bases from V and 8 bases from J, with 10 bases in between. The CDR3 is 11 residues long. The CDR3 DNA is TGTGCCAGCAGCCTTAATCTGGGCTACACCTTC. Translated: CASSLNLGYTF.

The genes are TRBV6-2 or TRBV6-3 and TRBJ2-7; the match to TRBD1 covers 9 bases. Germline V gene data show CDR1 as MNHEY and CDR2 as SVGEGT. J lost 3 bases, V lost 5 bases, and 8 bases had no gene match. This CDR3 contains 15 residues. The CDR3 loop reads CASSQRTGVYYEQYF. The CDR3 coding sequence is TGTGCCAGCAGTCAACGGACAGGGGTCTACTACGAGCAGTACTTC.

The CDR3 loop is CASSYMTGPNTEAFF. The CDR3 DNA reads TGTGCCAGCAGTTACATGACAGGGCCAAACACTGAAGCTTTCTTT. The V gene is TRBV6-5, the J gene TRBJ1-1; 7 nucleotides agree with TRBD1. V was pared by 2 bases and J by 2 bases, with 5 bases of the junction left unmatched. In germline, CDR1 is MNHEY, CDR2 SVGAGI. The CDR3 has 15 residues.

The genes are TRBV6-6 and TRBJ1-4, with D perhaps matching TRBD1 (6 bases). Trimming removed 8 bases at V and 7 bases at J, with 20 bases between. Germline assignment: CDR1 MNHNY and CDR2 SVGAGI (reference sequence). The CDR3 contains 15 residues. CDR3 region: CASLNAGATPEKLFF. CDR3 in DNA: TGTGCCAGCCTCAATGCAGGGGCAACCCCTGAAAAACTGTTTTTT.

The J gene is TRBJ1-3, the V gene TRBV5-4; no clear D. The CDR3 is 16 amino acids. Germline V CDR1 and CDR2: SGHNT, YYREEE (reference sequence). With 0 bases removed from V and 5 bases from J, the gap between germline ends came to 15 bases. CDR3 in DNA: TGTGCCAGCAGCTTGGAGCCCGGGATCCGTCGAAACACCATATATTTT. It encodes CASSLEPGIRRNTIYF. The full variable domain, with the rest looked up from reference TRBV5-4 and TRBJ1-3, is ETGVTQSPTHLIKTRGQQVTLRCSSQSGHNTVSWYQQALGQGPQFIFQYYREEENGRGNFPPRFSGLQFPNYSSELNVNALELDDSALYLCASSLEPGIRRNTIYFGEGSWLTVV.

The chain combines TRBV7-9 with TRBJ2-3; 7 bases match TRBD2. The V segment lost 2 bases and the J segment 5 bases; nucleotides outside the gene matches: 7. The CDR3 is made up of 15 amino acids. Germline V gives CDR1 SEHNR, CDR2 FQNEAQ (reference sequence). The CDR3 sequence is CASSLSASGVDTQYF. For the CDR3, the DNA is TGTGCCAGCAGCTTATCGGCCAGCGGGGTAGATACGCAGTATTTT. Filled out from reference TRBV7-9 and TRBJ2-3, the complete variable domain reads DTGVSQNPRHKITKRGQNVTFRCDPISEHNRLYWYRQTLGQGPEFLTYFQNEAQLEKSRLLSDRFSAERPKGSFSTLEIQRTEQGDSAMYLCASSLSASGVDTQYFGPGTRLTVL.

The chain combines TRBV2 with TRBJ2-5, with a tentative D call TRBD1 (5 bases). In germline, CDR1 is SNHLY, CDR2 FYNNEI. V gave up 10 bases and J gave up 7 bases, with 10 bases separating them. This CDR3 has 10 residues. DNA for the CDR3: TGTGCCACCTCGACAGTGACCCAGTACTTC. Its protein product is CATSTVTQYF.

The rearrangement uses TRBV9 and TRBJ1-3; D not resolved. The V and J ends lost 4 bases and 3 bases respectively, with 14 bases between them. This CDR3 is 15 amino acids long. CDR1 is SGDLS, CDR2 YYNGEE, per germline. The CDR3 nucleotides read TGTGCCAGCAGCAGCCCGGCGGGTAATGGAAACACCATATATTTT. Amino acid sequence: CASSSPAGNGNTIYF.

V gene TRBV6-5 combines with J gene TRBJ1-6; TRBD1 agrees at 8 bases. The CDR3 runs 14 residues. CDR1 is MNHEY, CDR2 SVGAGI, per germline. Trimming cost V 6 bases and J 10 bases; bases outside gene matches: 8. In nucleotides, the CDR3 is TGTGCCAGCAGCTACCGGACAGGGCGGTCACCCCTCCACTTT. This sequence encodes CASSYRTGRSPLHF.

The chain links TRBV2 to TRBJ2-7, with D unresolved. Trimming removed 7 bases from V and 7 bases from J, with 14 bases in between. CDR1 is SNHLY, CDR2 FYNNEI, per germline. This CDR3 has 12 amino acids. Written as DNA, the CDR3 is TGTGCCAGCATAGCTCCGCCCGAGGAGCAGTACTTC. This sequence encodes CASIAPPEEQYF.

The chain is built from TRBV4-1 and TRBJ2-7; 10 bases map to TRBD1. V shed 3 bases, J shed 2 bases, and the junction held 7 bases outside the gene matches. Germline V gene data show CDR1 as MGHRA and CDR2 as YSYEKL. This CDR3 contains 16 residues. The CDR3 loop reads CASSQVPGQGTYEQYF. The CDR3 DNA reads as TGCGCCAGCAGCCAGGTACCGGGACAGGGGACCTACGAGCAGTACTTC.